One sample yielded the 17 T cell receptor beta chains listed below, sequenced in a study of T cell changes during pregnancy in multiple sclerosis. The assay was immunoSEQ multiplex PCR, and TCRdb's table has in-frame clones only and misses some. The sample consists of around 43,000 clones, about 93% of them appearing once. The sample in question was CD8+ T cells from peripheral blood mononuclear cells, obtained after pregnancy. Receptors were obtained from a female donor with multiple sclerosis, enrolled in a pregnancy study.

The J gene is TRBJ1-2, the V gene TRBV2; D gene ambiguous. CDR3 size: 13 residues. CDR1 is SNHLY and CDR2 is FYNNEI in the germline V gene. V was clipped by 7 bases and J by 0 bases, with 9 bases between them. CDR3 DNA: TGTGCCAGCACCTCGGCGGCTAACTATGGCTACACCTTC. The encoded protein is CASTSAANYGYTF.

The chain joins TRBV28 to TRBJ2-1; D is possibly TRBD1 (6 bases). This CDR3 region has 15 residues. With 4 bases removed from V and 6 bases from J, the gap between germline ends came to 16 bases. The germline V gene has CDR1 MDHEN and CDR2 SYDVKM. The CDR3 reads CASSSRQDRFNEQFF. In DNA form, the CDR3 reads TGTGCCAGCAGTTCCCGACAGGATCGGTTCAATGAGCAGTTCTTC.

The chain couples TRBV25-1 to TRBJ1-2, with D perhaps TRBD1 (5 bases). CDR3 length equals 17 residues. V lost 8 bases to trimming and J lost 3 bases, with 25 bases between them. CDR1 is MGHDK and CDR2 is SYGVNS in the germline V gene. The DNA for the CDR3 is TGTGCCAGCGTGGGATGGGGCCCCACGGCCCGTGACTATGGCTACACCTTC. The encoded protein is CASVGWGPTARDYGYTF.

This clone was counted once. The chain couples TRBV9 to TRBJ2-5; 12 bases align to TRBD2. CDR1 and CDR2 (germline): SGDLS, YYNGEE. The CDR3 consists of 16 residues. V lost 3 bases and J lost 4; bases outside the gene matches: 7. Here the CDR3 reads CASSETSGGLRETQYF. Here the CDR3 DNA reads TGTGCCAGCAGCGAGACTAGCGGGGGATTGCGAGAGACCCAGTACTTC.

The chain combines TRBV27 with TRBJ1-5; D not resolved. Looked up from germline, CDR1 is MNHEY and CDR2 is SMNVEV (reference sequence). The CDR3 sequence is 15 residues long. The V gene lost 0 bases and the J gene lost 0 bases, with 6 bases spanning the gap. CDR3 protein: CASSLSGFSNQPQHF. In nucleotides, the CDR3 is TGTGCCAGCAGTTTATCCGGGTTTAGCAATCAGCCCCAGCATTTT.

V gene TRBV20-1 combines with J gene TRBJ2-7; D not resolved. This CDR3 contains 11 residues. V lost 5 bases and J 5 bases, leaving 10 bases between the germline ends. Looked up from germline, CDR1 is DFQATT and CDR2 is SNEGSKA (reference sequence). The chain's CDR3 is CSALGVDEQYF. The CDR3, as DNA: TGCAGTGCTCTGGGCGTGGACGAGCAGTACTTC.

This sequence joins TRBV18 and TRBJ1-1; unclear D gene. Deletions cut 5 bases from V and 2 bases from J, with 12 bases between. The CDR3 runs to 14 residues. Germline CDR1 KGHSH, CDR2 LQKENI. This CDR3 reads CASSVDGINTEAFF. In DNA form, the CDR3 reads TGTGCCAGCTCAGTGGACGGGATAAACACTGAAGCTTTCTTT.

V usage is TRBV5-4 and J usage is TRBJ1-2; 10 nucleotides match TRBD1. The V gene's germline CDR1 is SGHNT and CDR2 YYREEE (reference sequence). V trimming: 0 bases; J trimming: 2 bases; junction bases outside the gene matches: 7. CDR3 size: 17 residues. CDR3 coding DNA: TGTGCCAGCAGCTTGGATTGGGGGACAGGGGACAACTATGGCTACACCTTC. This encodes CASSLDWGTGDNYGYTF. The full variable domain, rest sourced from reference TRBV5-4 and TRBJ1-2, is ETGVTQSPTHLIKTRGQQVTLRCSSQSGHNTVSWYQQALGQGPQFIFQYYREEENGRGNFPPRFSGLQFPNYSSELNVNALELDDSALYLCASSLDWGTGDNYGYTFGSGTRLTVV.

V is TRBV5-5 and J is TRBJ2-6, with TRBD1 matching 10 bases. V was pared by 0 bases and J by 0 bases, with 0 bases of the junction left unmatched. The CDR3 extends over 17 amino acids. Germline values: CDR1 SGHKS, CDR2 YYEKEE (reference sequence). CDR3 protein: CASSLGTGGSGANVLTF. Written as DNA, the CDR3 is TGTGCCAGCAGCTTGGGGACAGGGGGCTCTGGGGCCAACGTCCTGACTTTC.

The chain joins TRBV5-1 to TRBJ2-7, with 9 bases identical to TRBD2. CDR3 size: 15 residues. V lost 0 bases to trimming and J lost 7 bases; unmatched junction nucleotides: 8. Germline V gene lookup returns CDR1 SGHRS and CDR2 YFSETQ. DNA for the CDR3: TGCGCCAGCAGCTTGGTTAGCGGGGGCCAAGAGGAGCAGTACTTC. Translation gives CASSLVSGGQEEQYF.

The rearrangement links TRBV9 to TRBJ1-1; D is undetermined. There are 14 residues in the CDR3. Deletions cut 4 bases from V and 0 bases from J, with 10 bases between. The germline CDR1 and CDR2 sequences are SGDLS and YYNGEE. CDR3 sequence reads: CASSFSEMNTEAFF. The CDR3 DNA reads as TGTGCCAGCAGCTTTTCCGAGATGAACACTGAAGCTTTCTTT.

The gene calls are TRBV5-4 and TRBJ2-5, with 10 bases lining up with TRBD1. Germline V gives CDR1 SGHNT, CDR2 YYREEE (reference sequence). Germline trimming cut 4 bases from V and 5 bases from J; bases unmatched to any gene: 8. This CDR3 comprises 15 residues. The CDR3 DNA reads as TGTGCCAGCAGCCAAGGGACAGGGGACGGGGAGACCCAGTACTTC. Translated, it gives CASSQGTGDGETQYF.

Here the CDR3 DNA reads TGTGCCAGCAGTTCCAGGGGAGGGGACCTCAACTATGGCTACACCTTC. Translating it yields CASSSRGGDLNYGYTF. The V call is TRBV27, the J call TRBJ1-2; TRBD1 might be the D (6 bases). There are 16 residues in the CDR3. Germline V gives CDR1 MNHEY, CDR2 SMNVEV (reference sequence). With 4 bases removed from V and 2 bases from J, the gap between germline ends came to 17 bases.

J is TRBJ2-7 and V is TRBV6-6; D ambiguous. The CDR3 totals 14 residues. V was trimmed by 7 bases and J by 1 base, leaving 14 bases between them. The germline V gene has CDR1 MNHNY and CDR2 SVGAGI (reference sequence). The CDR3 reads CASTPTAFSYEQYF. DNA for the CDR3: TGTGCCAGCACCCCTACAGCATTTTCCTACGAGCAGTACTTC.

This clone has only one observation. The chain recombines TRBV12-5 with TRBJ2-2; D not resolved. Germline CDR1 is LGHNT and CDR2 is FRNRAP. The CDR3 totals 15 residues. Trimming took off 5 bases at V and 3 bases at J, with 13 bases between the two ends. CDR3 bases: TGTGCTAGTGGTGATCCCTCTAGATACACCGGGGAGCTGTTTTTT. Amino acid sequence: CASGDPSRYTGELFF.

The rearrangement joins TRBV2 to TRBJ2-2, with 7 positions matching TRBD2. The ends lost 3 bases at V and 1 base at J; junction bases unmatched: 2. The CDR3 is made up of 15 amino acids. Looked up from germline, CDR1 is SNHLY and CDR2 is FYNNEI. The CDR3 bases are TGTGCCAGCAGTGAGGGCGGGGGGAACACCGGGGAGCTGTTTTTT. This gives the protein CASSEGGGNTGELFF.

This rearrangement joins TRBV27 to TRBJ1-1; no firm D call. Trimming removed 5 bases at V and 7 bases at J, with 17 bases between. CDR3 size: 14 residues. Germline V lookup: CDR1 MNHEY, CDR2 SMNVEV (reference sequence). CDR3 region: CASSPRGQLGEAFF. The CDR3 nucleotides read TGTGCCAGCAGTCCCCGCGGGCAGCTAGGTGAAGCTTTCTTT.